One sample yielded the 28 T cell receptor beta chains listed below, sequenced in a study of read filtering for tumor transcriptome and immune sequencing. From about 400 ng of RNA, a library with molecular barcoded alpha/delta and beta/gamma adaptors was made. TCRdb fed the reads into MiXCR, producing one record per CDR3 protein. The sample consists of about 50,000 distinct CDR3 sequences, 15% to 20% of them appearing once. The sequenced sample was a population of CD138-negative cells sorted from bone marrow. These receptor sequences come from a donor at least 40 years old with multiple myeloma.

This clonotype was observed at least ten times. The chain recombines TRBV12-3 or TRBV12-4 with TRBJ2-2; a possible D gene is TRBD1 (6 bases). V was clipped by 8 bases and J by 3 bases, with 16 bases between them. The CDR3 extends over 15 amino acids. The CDR3 DNA is TGTGCCAGCTGCGGCAGGACAGCAGACACCGGGGAGCTGTTTTTT. Residues: CASCGRTADTGELFF.

This clonotype was detected only a few times. The chain links TRBV19 to TRBJ1-5; D may be TRBD1 (6 bases). The length of the CDR3 is 19 residues. In germline, CDR1 is LNHDA, CDR2 SQIVND (reference sequence). V was pared by 5 bases and J by 4 bases, with 27 bases between. CDR3 nucleotides: TGTGCCAGTAGTCCAAGGACCCCAGGGCAGGGGATATGGAATCAGCCCCAGCATTTT. Translated: CASSPRTPGQGIWNQPQHF.

This clonotype was detected a few times. The chain combines TRBV20-1 with TRBJ2-2; D is perhaps TRBD1 or TRBD2 (6 bases each). CDR3 length: 15 residues. Germline assignment: CDR1 DFQATT and CDR2 SNEGSKA (reference sequence). V was clipped by 3 bases and J by 7 bases, with 18 bases between them. The CDR3 DNA reads as TGCAGTGCTAGTGATTGGGGGGCGCGGGGCGGGGAGCTGTTTTTT. Amino acids: CSASDWGARGGELFF.

This clonotype was recorded at least ten times. The chain combines TRBV6-6 with TRBJ2-5; the D gene is possibly TRBD2 (6 bases). This CDR3 region has 16 residues. Germline-derived CDR1 and CDR2 are MNHNY and SVGAGI (reference sequence). The V end was cut by 4 bases, the J end by 5 bases, with 20 bases between. CDR3 in DNA: TGTGCCAGCAGTTTCCCAGGGAGGACCTCTCGGGAGACCCAGTACTTC. The encoded protein is CASSFPGRTSRETQYF.

Concerning this clonotype itself: A single base separates this from a much larger clone, so it may be a read error. The chain uses TRBV5-1 and TRBJ2-7, with no clear D. CDR1 SGHRS and CDR2 YFSETQ come from the germline V gene. V lost 0 bases, J lost 3 bases, and 10 bases lay in between. The CDR3 is made up of 14 amino acids. CDR3 bases: TGCGCCAGCAGCTTGGCCGCCGGGTTCTACGAGCAGTACTTC. Translated: CASSLAAGFYEQYF.

This clonotype was found many times. V usage is TRBV29-1 and J usage is TRBJ2-1, with 8 nucleotides matching TRBD2. The trim removed 2 bases at V and 4 bases at J, leaving 7 bases unmatched. Germline values: CDR1 SQVTM, CDR2 ANQGSEA. The CDR3 runs to 15 residues. This CDR3 reads CSVESNSGTYNEQFF. The CDR3 nucleotides read TGCAGCGTTGAATCAAATAGCGGGACGTACAATGAGCAGTTCTTC.

This clonotype appeared many times. The rearrangement links TRBV12-3 or TRBV12-4 to TRBJ2-7, with D unresolved. The V and J ends lost 1 base and 7 bases respectively, with 5 bases between them. CDR3 length: 11 residues. CDR3 sequence reads: CASSLGGEQYF. The CDR3 nucleotides are TGTGCCAGCAGTTTAGGTGGGGAGCAGTACTTC.

The table lists this clonotype with many counts. The chain uses TRBV7-2 and TRBJ2-7, with D perhaps TRBD2 (6 bases). Trimming left V 5 bases short and J 4 bases short, with 12 bases between. The germline gives CDR1 SGHTA, CDR2 FQGNSA. The CDR3 is made up of 13 amino acids. CDR3 sequence: CASSTSPAYEQYF. In DNA, the CDR3 is TGTGCCAGCAGCACTAGCCCCGCTTACGAGCAGTACTTC.

The V and J genes are TRBV5-6 and TRBJ2-2, with D uncertain. CDR3 size: 13 residues. Deletions cut 3 bases from V and 6 bases from J, with 9 bases between. Germline loops: CDR1 SGHDT, CDR2 YYEEEE. DNA for the CDR3: TGTGCCAGCAGCTCAGGTACCTCCGGGGAGCTGTTTTTT. This gives the protein CASSSGTSGELFF.

The table lists this clonotype with many counts. The CDR3: CSARDRGDNEQFF. The CDR3 nucleotides read TGCAGTGCTAGGGACAGGGGGGACAATGAGCAGTTCTTC. The rearrangement joins TRBV20-1 to TRBJ2-1; TRBD1 matches at 10 bases. The junction had 1 base not matched to a gene; V was cut back by 3 bases and J by 5 bases. The CDR3 length is 13 residues. The germline gives CDR1 DFQATT, CDR2 SNEGSKA (reference sequence).

The rearrangement joins TRBV4-2 to TRBJ2-7, with 7 bases matching TRBD1. CDR1 is LGHNA and CDR2 is YNFKEQ in the germline V gene. The CDR3 sequence is 16 residues long. Trimming cost V 1 base and J 9 bases; bases outside gene matches: 15. CDR3 coding DNA: TGTGCCAGCAGCCAAGGGGCCGGACAGGCTTCTTATGGGCAGTACTTC. Translated: CASSQGAGQASYGQYF.

The table lists this clonotype with many counts. The chain recombines TRBV27 with TRBJ1-1, with a possible D match to TRBD1 (5 bases). Germline V gene sequence: CDR1 MNHEY, CDR2 SMNVEV (reference sequence). Between the trimmed V and J ends, which lost 8 bases and 0 bases, there was a span of 19 bases. This CDR3 comprises 16 residues. The CDR3 sequence is CASPNWGFEVNTEAFF. CDR3 coding DNA: TGTGCCAGCCCTAATTGGGGGTTCGAAGTGAACACTGAAGCTTTCTTT.

This clonotype was counted ten times or more. The chain combines TRBV7-6 with TRBJ2-2; no firm D call. The V end was cut by 2 bases, the J end by 3 bases, with 7 bases between. The CDR3 covers 14 residues. Germline values: CDR1 SGHVS, CDR2 FNYEAQ. This CDR3 reads CASSLSPDTGELFF. CDR3 DNA sequence: TGTGCCAGCAGCTTATCCCCGGACACCGGGGAGCTGTTTTTT.

This clonotype showed up many times. The chain uses TRBV30 and TRBJ1-1, with D tentatively TRBD1 (5 bases). The ends were cut back, 1 base at V and 6 bases at J, with 12 bases in the middle. The CDR3 contains 13 residues. Germline-derived CDR1 and CDR2 are GTSNPN and SVGIG (reference sequence). The CDR3 region is CAWSAGWLAEAFF. The DNA of the CDR3 is TGTGCCTGGAGTGCAGGGTGGTTGGCTGAAGCTTTCTTT. Supplemented by reference TRBV30 and TRBJ1-1, the full variable domain reads SQTIHQWPATLVQPVGSPLSLECTVEGTSNPNLYWYRQAAGRGLQLLFYSVGIGQISSEVPQNLSASRPQDRQFILSSKKLLLSDSGFYLCAWSAGWLAEAFFGQGTRLTVV.

There are many counts of this clonotype. The J gene is TRBJ2-3, the V gene TRBV4-3; unclear D gene. Germline loops: CDR1 LGHNA, CDR2 YSLEER. V was cut by 4 bases and J by 0 bases, with 8 bases left in between. This CDR3 spans 14 amino acids. In nucleotides, the CDR3 is TGCGCCAGCAGCCGAACCATCAGCACAGATACGCAGTATTTT. Translated, it gives CASSRTISTDTQYF.

The table lists this clonotype with many counts. The chain is built from TRBV24-1 and TRBJ2-3; 8 bases match TRBD2. V trimming: 3 bases; J trimming: 2 bases; junction bases outside the gene matches: 9. The CDR3 contains 17 residues. The germline V gene encodes CDR1 KGHDR and CDR2 SFDVKD. The CDR3 loop reads CATSDPRGLEVTDTQYF. DNA for the CDR3: TGTGCCACCAGTGATCCCAGGGGACTAGAGGTCACAGATACGCAGTATTTT.

About this clonotype: No conserved phenylalanine or tryptophan ends this CDR3, so it is likely a read error. V is TRBV4-2 and J is TRBJ2-3; maybe TRBD1 (6 bases). This CDR3 has 18 residues. V was clipped by 1 base and J by 5 bases, with 22 bases between them. CDR1 and CDR2 (germline): LGHNA, YNFKEQ. CDR3 protein: CASSQVVYPGQGLDTQYS. CDR3 DNA sequence: TGTGCCAGCAGCCAAGTCGTCTATCCGGGACAAGGCTTAGATACGCAGTATTCT.

This clonotype appeared many times. CDR3 coding DNA: TGCAGTGCTAGACGCACCGCGACTAGCGGGACCAATGAGCAGTTCTTC. Protein sequence: CSARRTATSGTNEQFF. The chain is built from TRBV20-1 and TRBJ2-1, with 11 bases lining up with TRBD2. The CDR3 covers 16 residues. The J segment lost 6 bases and the V segment lost 2 bases, leaving 9 bases of the junction unmatched. Germline CDR1 is DFQATT and CDR2 is SNEGSKA (reference sequence).

This clonotype was counted many times. This chain links TRBV7-9 with TRBJ2-5; TRBD1 agrees at 8 bases. Losses at the gene ends were 5 bases for V and 3 bases for J; bases not matched to a gene: 11. CDR3 length equals 16 residues. Germline V gene lookup returns CDR1 SEHNR and CDR2 FQNEAQ (reference sequence). CDR3 amino acids: CASSRWDRLGEETQYF. CDR3 nucleotide sequence: TGTGCCAGCAGCCGCTGGGACAGGTTAGGGGAAGAGACCCAGTACTTC. Variable domain in full (rest from reference TRBV7-9 and TRBJ2-5): DTGVSQNPRHKITKRGQNVTFRCDPISEHNRLYWYRQTLGQGPEFLTYFQNEAQLEKSRLLSDRFSAERPKGSFSTLEIQRTEQGDSAMYLCASSRWDRLGEETQYFGPGTRLLVL.

This clonotype was observed at least ten times. The V call is TRBV19, the J call TRBJ2-3; TRBD1 is a possible D gene (5 bases). The CDR3 runs to 12 residues. V lost 9 bases and J 1 base, leaving 8 bases between the germline ends. The germline gives CDR1 LNHDA, CDR2 SQIVND (reference sequence). The CDR3 DNA reads TGTGCCAGCAGGGCGGGCACAGATACGCAGTATTTT. It yields the protein CASRAGTDTQYF.

This clonotype was counted ten times or more. V and J are TRBV19 and TRBJ2-3; no clear D. CDR3 length: 12 amino acids. V was clipped by 1 base and J by 5 bases, with 4 bases between them. Germline-derived CDR1 and CDR2 are LNHDA and SQIVND (reference sequence). This CDR3 is CASSIGLDTQYF. The CDR3 DNA reads TGTGCCAGTAGTATAGGCCTAGATACGCAGTATTTT.

On this clonotype itself: Since a much larger clone is just one base distant, this may be a read error. This chain joins TRBV5-6 and TRBJ2-1, with D perhaps matching TRBD1 or TRBD2 (5 bases each). The CDR3 is 13 amino acids. In germline, CDR1 is SGHDT, CDR2 YYEEEE. With 4 bases removed from V and 6 bases from J, the gap between germline ends came to 11 bases. CDR3 in amino acids: CASSVLGVNEQFF. DNA of the CDR3: TGTGCCAGCAGCGTGTTGGGGGTCAATGAGCAGTTCTTC.

This clonotype occurred many times. This chain uses TRBV4-3 with TRBJ1-1; 9 bases agree with TRBD1. This CDR3 region has 14 residues. Per germline, CDR1 LGHNA and CDR2 YSLEER. Unmatched junction bases numbered 3, after V lost 2 bases and J lost 5 bases. The CDR3 region is CASSQRDRETEAFF. For the CDR3, the DNA is TGCGCCAGCAGCCAAAGGGACAGGGAGACTGAAGCTTTCTTT.

This clonotype was recorded at least ten times. J is TRBJ2-1 and V is TRBV30; TRBD2 aligns across 9 bases. Germline loops: CDR1 GTSNPN, CDR2 SVGIG (reference sequence). The J segment lost 3 bases and the V segment lost 1 base, leaving 7 bases of the junction unmatched. The CDR3 is 16 residues long. CDR3: CAWSGPTSGLYNEQFF. The DNA for the CDR3 is TGTGCCTGGAGTGGCCCTACTAGCGGGCTCTACAATGAGCAGTTCTTC.

A note on this clonotype: A much larger clone lies one base from this, so it may be a read error. The chain recombines TRBV2 with TRBJ2-1; D unresolved. Looked up from germline, CDR1 is SNHLY and CDR2 is FYNNEI. Trimming left V 1 base short and J 4 bases short, with 14 bases between. This CDR3 is built from 16 residues. The CDR3 sequence is CASSEDWRGLYNEQFF. DNA for the CDR3: TGTGCCAGCAGTGAAGACTGGAGAGGCTTGTACAATGAGCAGTTCTTC.

This clonotype turned up a few times. V gene TRBV12-3 or TRBV12-4 combines with J gene TRBJ1-4; weak D call: TRBD1 (6 bases). This CDR3 has 15 amino acids. V gave up 5 bases and J gave up 5 bases, with 15 bases separating them. CDR3: CASSTTWGANEKLFF. CDR3 coding DNA: TGTGCCAGCAGTACAACGTGGGGGGCGAATGAAAAACTGTTTTTT.

The table lists this clonotype with many counts. V is TRBV12-3 or TRBV12-4 and J is TRBJ2-1; TRBD1 agrees at 9 bases. The CDR3 contains 14 residues. V shed 10 bases, J shed 1 base, and the junction held 5 bases outside the gene matches. The CDR3 here is CAIQQGASYNEQFF. In DNA form, the CDR3 reads TGTGCCATCCAACAGGGGGCGTCCTACAATGAGCAGTTCTTC.

This clonotype showed up many times. The chain links TRBV7-9 to TRBJ2-1; 11 positions match TRBD2. The junction had 5 bases not matched to a gene; V was cut back by 5 bases and J by 2 bases. This CDR3 has 16 residues. Germline V CDR1 and CDR2: SEHNR, FQNEAQ (reference sequence). The CDR3 loop reads CASSGSSGRAYNEQFF. CDR3 nucleotides: TGTGCCAGCAGCGGTAGTAGCGGGAGGGCCTACAATGAGCAGTTCTTC.